The present entry profiles one T cell receptor (beta chain) with its context. V gave up 1 base and J gave up 2 bases, with 8 bases separating them. CDR3 size: 14 residues. CDR1 LGHNA and CDR2 YSLEER come from the germline V gene. The data were obtained in a study of blood T cells in healthy people across ages. The second PCR ran 7 to 11 cycles with a sample-barcoded 5' primer and J-beta primers. Each CDR3 protein gets one entry after TCRdb re-called the 5' RACE reads with MiXCR. The sample lists about 580,000 distinct CDR3 sequences; more than 45% were seen once. The study drew donors from healthy Caucasian individuals in Russia aged about 6 to 90.

This TCR derives from a man older than 75 in good health. The sample comprised blood. The chain carries TRBV4-3 and TRBJ1-2; D not certain. The CDR3 loop reads CASSQGLQNYGYTF. In DNA form, the CDR3 reads TGCGCCAGCAGCCAAGGGCTTCAGAACTATGGCTACACCTTC.